This TCR beta chain originates from a study of T-cell reconstitution after alpha-beta-depleted transplantation in children. Unique molecular identifiers featured in how the TCRbeta library was prepared. TCRdb processed the PCR reads anew with MiXCR; each CDR3 protein has one entry. The repertoire has some 520,000 distinct CDR3 sequences, about 33% of them found once; the top ten carry about 2.3%. Trimming removed 4 bases from V and 2 bases from J, with 11 bases in between. The CDR3 length is 14 residues. Germline V CDR1 and CDR2: SGHRS, YFSETQ. The sequencing used PBMCs from the stem cell graft donor, collected from the stem cell graft. This TCR was sampled from a human donor who donated a stem cell graft to a child with aplastic anemia. The chain joins TRBV5-1 to TRBJ2-3; D not certain. CDR3 residues: CASSAGRPTDTQYF. CDR3 DNA: TGCGCCAGCAGCGCTGGACGGCCCACAGATACGCAGTATTTT.